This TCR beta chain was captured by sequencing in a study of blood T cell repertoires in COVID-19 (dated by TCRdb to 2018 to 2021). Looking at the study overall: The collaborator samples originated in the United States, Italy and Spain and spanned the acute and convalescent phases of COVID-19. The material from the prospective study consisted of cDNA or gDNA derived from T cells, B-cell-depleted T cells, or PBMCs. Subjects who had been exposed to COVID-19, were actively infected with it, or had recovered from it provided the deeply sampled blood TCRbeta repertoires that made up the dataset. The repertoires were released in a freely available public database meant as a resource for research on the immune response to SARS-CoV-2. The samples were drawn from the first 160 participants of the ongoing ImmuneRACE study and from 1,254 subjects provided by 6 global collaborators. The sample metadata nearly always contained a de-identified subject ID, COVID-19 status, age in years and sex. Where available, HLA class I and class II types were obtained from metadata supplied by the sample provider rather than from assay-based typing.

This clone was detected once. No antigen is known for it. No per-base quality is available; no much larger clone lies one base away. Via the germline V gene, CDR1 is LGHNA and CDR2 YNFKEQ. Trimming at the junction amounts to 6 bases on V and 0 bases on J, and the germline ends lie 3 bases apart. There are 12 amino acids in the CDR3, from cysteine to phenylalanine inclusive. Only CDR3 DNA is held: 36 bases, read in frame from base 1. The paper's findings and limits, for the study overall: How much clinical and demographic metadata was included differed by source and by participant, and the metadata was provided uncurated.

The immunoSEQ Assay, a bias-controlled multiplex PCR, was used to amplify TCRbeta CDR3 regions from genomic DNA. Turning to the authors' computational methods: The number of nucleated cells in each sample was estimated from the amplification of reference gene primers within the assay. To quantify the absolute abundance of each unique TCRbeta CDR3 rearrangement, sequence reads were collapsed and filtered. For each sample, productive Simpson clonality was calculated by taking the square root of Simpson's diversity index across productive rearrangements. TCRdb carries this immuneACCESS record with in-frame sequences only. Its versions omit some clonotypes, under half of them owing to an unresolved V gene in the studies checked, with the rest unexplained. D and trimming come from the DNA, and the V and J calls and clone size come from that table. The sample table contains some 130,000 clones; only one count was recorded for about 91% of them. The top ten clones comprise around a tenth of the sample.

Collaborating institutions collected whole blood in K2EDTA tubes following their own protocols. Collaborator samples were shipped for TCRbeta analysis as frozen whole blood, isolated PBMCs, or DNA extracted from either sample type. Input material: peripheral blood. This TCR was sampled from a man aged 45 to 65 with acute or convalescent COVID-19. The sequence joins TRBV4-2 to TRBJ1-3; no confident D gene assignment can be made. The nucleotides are TGTGCCAGCAGGAGCTCTGGAAACACCATATATTTT. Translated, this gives CASRSSGNTIYF.